Each of the 21 T cell receptor beta chains below was sequenced from the same sample in a study of T-cell reconstitution after alpha-beta-depleted transplantation in children. Using unique molecular identifiers, the investigators prepared the TCRbeta library. MiXCR was run by TCRdb on the PCR reads, yielding one entry per CDR3 protein. Of hundreds of thousands of distinct CDR3 sequences listed, 16% are singletons. Specimen: PBMCs, mostly from graft donor cells, collected 360 days after TCRalphabeta/CD19-depleted stem cell transplant. The receptor set was obtained from a male patient between 10 and 17 years old who had a stem cell transplant for acute lymphoblastic leukemia, so the T cells may come from the graft donor.

This chain connects TRBV5-1 to TRBJ2-7, with 9 bases that match TRBD2. Germline trimming cut 1 base from V and 4 bases from J; bases unmatched to any gene: 9. CDR3 length equals 16 residues. Germline values: CDR1 SGHRS, CDR2 YFSETQ. Here the CDR3 reads CASSLRLAAQGYEQYF. In DNA, the CDR3 is TGCGCCAGCAGCTTGAGACTAGCGGCCCAAGGATACGAGCAGTACTTC.

The rearrangement uses TRBV4-2 and TRBJ2-2, with 12 bases aligning to TRBD1. CDR3 length equals 18 residues. Germline-derived CDR1 and CDR2 are LGHNA and YNFKEQ. Trimming cost V 3 bases and J 5 bases; bases outside gene matches: 10. CDR3 coding DNA: TGTGCCAGCAGCCATCATCAAGGGACAGGGGGCGGGACCGGGGAGCTGTTTTTT. It specifies CASSHHQGTGGGTGELFF.

In this sample, this clonotype turned up a few times. V is TRBV7-9 and J is TRBJ1-4; D unresolved. This CDR3 comprises 16 residues. V was clipped by 5 bases and J by 0 bases, with 13 bases between them. Germline V gene data show CDR1 as SEHNR and CDR2 as FQNEAQ (reference sequence). The CDR3 here is CASSPKRASTNEKLFF. The CDR3 DNA sequence: TGTGCCAGCAGCCCAAAGCGGGCTTCAACTAATGAAAAACTGTTTTTT.

This clonotype has only a few counts. J is TRBJ2-5 and V is TRBV29-1, with D maybe TRBD2 (5 bases). V was clipped by 0 bases and J by 2 bases, with 13 bases between them. From germline, CDR1 is SQVTM and CDR2 ANQGSEA. This CDR3 is built from 15 residues. The CDR3 region has the DNA TGCAGCGTTGAAGAGGGCGCGGGCAGACAAGAGACCCAGTACTTC. It is translated as CSVEEGAGRQETQYF.

Only a few counts were recorded for this clonotype. The rearrangement uses TRBV6-5 and TRBJ1-1; TRBD1 might be the D (6 bases). The CDR3 is 12 residues long. The germline V and J ends were trimmed by 2 bases and 11 bases, with 12 bases remaining between them. CDR1 and CDR2 from the germline V gene are MNHEY and SVGAGI. CDR3 sequence: CASSYDGGRAFF. CDR3 sequence (DNA): TGTGCCAGCAGTTACGACGGGGGCCGGGCTTTCTTT.

This clonotype has only a few counts. The chain combines TRBV20-1 with TRBJ1-1; D is perhaps TRBD1 (5 bases). Germline V lookup: CDR1 DFQATT, CDR2 SNEGSKA (reference sequence). The ends were cut back, 1 base at V and 3 bases at J, with 21 bases in the middle. The CDR3 is made up of 17 amino acids. The CDR3 loop is CSARVGVTGRLDTEAFF. Written as DNA, the CDR3 is TGCAGTGCTAGAGTGGGGGTGACGGGACGACTGGACACTGAAGCTTTCTTT.

The sample holds a few counts of this clonotype. The CDR3 protein is CSVGIGLETQYF. The CDR3 nucleotides read TGCAGCGTTGGTATAGGGCTAGAGACCCAGTACTTC. The chain links TRBV29-1 to TRBJ2-5; D call uncertain. The CDR3 totals 12 residues. The germline V gene has CDR1 SQVTM and CDR2 ANQGSEA. Trimming stripped 4 bases from V and 4 bases from J, with 10 bases between.

The V gene is TRBV5-1, the J gene TRBJ2-6; 10 bases fit TRBD1. Germline CDR1 is SGHRS and CDR2 is YFSETQ. The CDR3 has 19 residues. V shed 4 bases, J shed 1 base, and the junction held 11 bases outside the gene matches. CDR3 residues: CASSRDRGTMKSGANVLTF. CDR3 sequence (DNA): TGCGCCAGCAGCCGGGACAGGGGAACGATGAAGTCTGGGGCCAACGTCCTGACTTTC.

In its sample, this clonotype was seen a few times. The chain combines TRBV7-9 with TRBJ2-5; D remains unclear. V lost 6 bases to trimming and J lost 5 bases, with 10 bases between them. The CDR3 spans 12 residues. Per germline, CDR1 SEHNR and CDR2 FQNEAQ (reference sequence). This chain's CDR3 is CASRALEETQYF. The CDR3 DNA reads TGTGCCAGCAGGGCGTTGGAGGAGACCCAGTACTTC.

This clonotype was seen a few times. This chain joins TRBV27 and TRBJ2-1; 12 bases fit TRBD2. Germline V gives CDR1 MNHEY, CDR2 SMNVEV (reference sequence). The CDR3 length is 19 residues. The junction had 13 bases not matched to a gene; V was cut back by 2 bases and J by 5 bases. CDR3 protein: CASSLRGLAGGPLHNEQFF. CDR3 coding DNA: TGTGCCAGCAGTTTAAGGGGACTAGCGGGTGGACCTTTGCACAATGAGCAGTTCTTC.

This clonotype was seen a few times. The chain joins TRBV19 to TRBJ1-2, with 10 bases identical to TRBD1. The V gene's germline CDR1 is LNHDA and CDR2 SQIVND (reference sequence). J lost 6 bases, V lost 7 bases, and 8 bases had no gene match. The length of the CDR3 is 14 residues. The CDR3 here is CASKPFGTGDGYTF. CDR3 bases: TGTGCCAGTAAACCCTTCGGGACAGGGGATGGCTACACCTTC.

The rearrangement joins TRBV2 to TRBJ2-5; no reliable D call. Germline V CDR1 and CDR2: SNHLY, FYNNEI. The CDR3 totals 12 residues. V was trimmed by 1 base and J by 9 bases, leaving 9 bases between them. The CDR3 coding sequence is TGTGCCAGCAGTGAAGAAACGGCGGCCCAGTACTTC. Amino acid sequence: CASSEETAAQYF.

The rearrangement joins TRBV12-3 or TRBV12-4 to TRBJ1-2; TRBD1 might be the D (5 bases). The CDR3 runs to 15 residues. Trimming cost V 8 bases and J 2 bases, with 18 bases left between them. DNA of the CDR3: TGTGCCAGCGGCCCCGGACCCCCAGGGAACTATGGCTACACCTTC. It translates to CASGPGPPGNYGYTF.

The V call is TRBV10-3, the J call TRBJ2-5; D is undetermined. The germline gives CDR1 ENHRY, CDR2 SYGVKD. V lost 10 bases to trimming and J lost 2 bases, with 20 bases between them. The CDR3 is 15 amino acids. CDR3 DNA sequence: TGTGCCACCCTGTCACCGTTCGGACCACAAGAGACCCAGTACTTC. Encoded protein: CATLSPFGPQETQYF.

Note on this clonotype: Likely a read error: the CDR3 ends without its conserved phenylalanine or tryptophan. CDR3 sequence (DNA): TGTGCCACCAGTGATTTCCTAGCGGGAGCCGGGGAGCTGTTTATT. Protein sequence: CATSDFLAGAGELFI. The rearrangement joins TRBV24-1 to TRBJ2-2, with 10 bases lining up with TRBD2. The J segment lost 6 bases and the V segment lost 1 base, leaving 1 base of the junction unmatched. CDR3 length equals 15 residues. CDR1 is KGHDR, CDR2 SFDVKD, per germline.

This clonotype was seen more than once but under ten times. The chain recombines TRBV7-2 with TRBJ2-1; the D call may be TRBD1 or TRBD2 (6 bases each). CDR3 length: 15 residues. V dropped 5 bases and J dropped 7 bases, with 18 bases sitting between them. Per germline, CDR1 SGHTA and CDR2 FQGNSA. CDR3 region: CASSPRGPTANEQFF. CDR3 bases: TGTGCCAGCAGCCCACGGGGGCCCACCGCAAATGAGCAGTTCTTC.

V and J are TRBV5-1 and TRBJ1-2; D call uncertain. V lost 0 bases, J lost 3 bases, and 15 bases lay in between. This CDR3 spans 16 amino acids. In germline, CDR1 is SGHRS, CDR2 YFSETQ. CDR3 protein: CASSLDFRTEDYGYTF. The CDR3, as DNA: TGCGCCAGCAGCTTGGATTTTAGGACGGAAGACTATGGCTACACCTTC.

This clonotype was recorded a few times. The chain recombines TRBV29-1 with TRBJ2-5, with D tentatively TRBD2 (7 bases). The germline V gene encodes CDR1 SQVTM and CDR2 ANQGSEA. The V end was cut by 5 bases, the J end by 5 bases, with 18 bases between. The CDR3 is 14 amino acids. The CDR3: CSVLSGFGQETQYF. The DNA for the CDR3 is TGCAGCGTTCTTAGCGGGTTTGGACAGGAGACCCAGTACTTC.

The chain combines TRBV6-7 with TRBJ2-1; D remains ambiguous. TRBV6-7 counts as an open reading frame of uncertain function. The CDR3 length is 16 residues. Deletions cut 0 bases from V and 8 bases from J, with 17 bases between. CDR3 bases: TGTGCCAGCAGTTACTCGATCCGGACCGGCCGGGATGAGCAGTTCTTC. Its protein product is CASSYSIRTGRDEQFF.

This clonotype was counted only a few times. The J gene is TRBJ2-1, the V gene TRBV24-1; TRBD1 matches at 11 bases. The length of the CDR3 is 14 residues. The germline CDR1 and CDR2 sequences are KGHDR and SFDVKD. The V gene end was trimmed by 9 bases and the J gene end by 9 bases; junction bases not matched to a gene: 9. CDR3 in DNA: TGTGCCACCGATAGGACAGGGGGCGGGAGTGAGCAGTTCTTC. Protein: CATDRTGGGSEQFF.

This clonotype was counted between two and nine times. The CDR3 protein is CASSPPQGTTDTQYF. CDR3 DNA sequence: TGTGCCAGCTCACCCCCACAGGGGACCACAGATACGCAGTATTTT. The gene calls are TRBV18 and TRBJ2-3; 7 bases agree with TRBD1. The germline gives CDR1 KGHSH, CDR2 LQKENI. Trimming removed 3 bases from V and 2 bases from J; junction bases left unmatched: 5. This CDR3 is 15 amino acids long. Full variable domain (remainder filled in from reference TRBV18 and TRBJ2-3): NAGVMQNPRHLVRRRGQEARLRCSPMKGHSHVYWYRQLPEEGLKFMVYLQKENIIDESGMPKERFSAEFPKEGPSILRIQQVVRGDSAAYFCASSPPQGTTDTQYFGPGTRLTVL.